This is a list of T cell receptor beta chains from one sample in a study of control samples from healthy donors and cancer patients. Libraries were prepared by immunoSEQ multiplex PCR; TCRdb keeps only in-frame clonotypes and omits some of them. The data contain over 100,000 clones, roughly 84% of them singletons. The source material was blood. The receptors here all came from a man aged 50 to 59 in good health. Both conserved end residues are part of each CDR3. D genes are given only for firm matches. Clone size is shown for a subset of rows, as once, few, many or a class of expanded clone.

J gene	V gene	D gene	clone size	CDR3 DNA	CDR3 protein
TRBJ2-5	TRBV18	.	.	TGTGCCAGCTCACCATTTGTTCAGGGCGGGCGCGAGACCCAGTACTTC	CASSPFVQGGRETQYF
TRBJ2-5	TRBV12-5	.	.	TGTGCTAGTGGTTTGGGCCGGGGGCAGCAAGAGACCCAGTACTTC	CASGLGRGQQETQYF
TRBJ1-1	TRBV3-1/TRBV3-2	.	.	TGTGCCAGCAGCCGGGGGGGCACTGAAGCTTTCTTT	CASSRGGTEAFF
TRBJ1-6	TRBV7-3	.	.	TGTGCCAGCAGCTTTGACTATAATTCACCCCTCCACTTT	CASSFDYNSPLHF
TRBJ1-1	TRBV5-5	.	.	TGTGCCACCGGATACGGGTATGGATTGAACACTGAAGCTTTCTTT	CATGYGYGLNTEAFF
TRBJ1-2	TRBV19	TRBD1	.	TGTGCCAGTAACCCTGGGATTAGGGGACAGACTATCCTCGACTATGGCTACACCTTC	CASNPGIRGQTILDYGYTF
TRBJ1-1	TRBV5-6	.	.	TGTGCCAGCAGCTACGGGATCTCGGGGGAAGCTTTCTTT	CASSYGISGEAFF
TRBJ1-1	TRBV4-2	.	.	TGTGCCAGCAGCGGGAGGGGAAATATAGAGTCTGAAGCTTTCTTT	CASSGRGNIESEAFF
TRBJ2-7	TRBV6-5	.	.	TGTGCCAGCGGACGCCCGGGACATTTAGACTACGAGCAGTACTTC	CASGRPGHLDYEQYF
TRBJ1-2	TRBV18	TRBD1	.	TGTGCCAGCTCACCTGAAGAACAGGGGGCGGGCGGCTACACCTTC	CASSPEEQGAGGYTF
TRBJ1-1	TRBV9	.	.	TGTGCCAGCAGCGTAGGCCCCGGAGTAAACACTGAAGCTTTCTTT	CASSVGPGVNTEAFF
TRBJ2-7	TRBV28	.	.	TGTGCCAGCAGTTTTGTGCAAAGGAGCTCCTACGAGCAGTACTTC	CASSFVQRSSYEQYF
TRBJ1-5	TRBV28	.	.	TGTGCCAGCAGGGGCACGGGGGGCCATCAGCCCCAGCATTTT	CASRGTGGHQPQHF
TRBJ2-1	TRBV5-1	.	once	TGCGCCAGCAGCTTGAGGGGCGATGAGCAGTTCTTC	CASSLRGDEQFF
TRBJ1-1	TRBV5-1	.	.	TGCGCCAGCAGCTTACAGGGCACTGAAGCTTTCTTT	CASSLQGTEAFF